Below, 2 T cell receptor beta chains from the same sample are listed, as sequenced in a study of T-cell reconstitution after alpha-beta-depleted transplantation in children. Unique molecular identifiers featured in how the TCRbeta library was prepared. TCRdb re-derived calls from the PCR reads in MiXCR, one entry per CDR3 protein. The repertoire consists of 150,000 to 200,000 distinct CDR3 sequences, with less than 8% occurring once and the leading ten covering approximately 3%. The specimen comprised PBMCs from the stem cell graft donor, sampled from the stem cell graft. These receptors all come from a human donor who donated a stem cell graft to a child with Wiskott-Aldrich syndrome.

This clonotype was counted at least ten times. CDR3 DNA: TGTGCCAGCAGCCCGAAAAATCAGCCCCAGCATTTT. It codes for CASSPKNQPQHF. This chain joins TRBV12-3 or TRBV12-4 and TRBJ1-5, with no clear D. Deletions cut 6 bases from V and 4 bases from J, with 7 bases between. The length of the CDR3 is 12 residues.

At least ten counts were recorded for this clonotype. The CDR3 region is CAITWGKSAGEQYF. CDR3 DNA sequence: TGTGCCATCACCTGGGGGAAGTCGGCAGGGGAGCAGTACTTC. The rearrangement links TRBV10-3 to TRBJ2-7; the D call may be TRBD1 or TRBD2 (5 bases each). Deletions cut 7 bases from V and 7 bases from J, with 20 bases between. The CDR3 length is 14 residues. The germline gives CDR1 ENHRY, CDR2 SYGVKD.